These 17 T cell receptor beta chains originate from one sample sequenced in a study of T cell changes during pregnancy in multiple sclerosis. Method: immunoSEQ multiplex PCR; TCRdb's copy keeps in-frame clones and lacks some. Of about 60,000 clones in the sample, more than 85% are singletons; the top ten hold 0.85% to 0.9%. The source material was peripheral blood, sampled before pregnancy. The receptors shown here come from a female donor with multiple sclerosis, enrolled in a pregnancy study.

This chain joins TRBV7-9 and TRBJ1-4; 8 bases align to TRBD1. The CDR3 is made up of 14 amino acids. The V gene's germline CDR1 is SEHNR and CDR2 FQNEAQ (reference sequence). Losses at the gene ends were 4 bases for V and 8 bases for J; bases not matched to a gene: 6. This CDR3 reads CASSSRTGGEKLFF. The CDR3 DNA is TGTGCCAGCAGCTCCCGCACAGGGGGGGAAAAACTGTTTTTT.

This chain uses TRBV4-3 with TRBJ2-1; perhaps TRBD1 as D (6 bases). Trimming pared 1 base from V and 14 bases from J, leaving 15 bases between. The CDR3 contains 13 residues. CDR1 is LGHNA and CDR2 is YSLEER in the germline V gene. The CDR3 reads CASSQGYREMEFF. DNA of the CDR3: TGCGCCAGCAGCCAAGGGTACAGGGAAATGGAGTTCTTC.

The chain recombines TRBV29-1 with TRBJ2-7; D ambiguous. The CDR3 has 11 amino acids. Germline lookup yields CDR1 SQVTM and CDR2 ANQGSEA. Trimming removed 4 bases at V and 0 bases at J, with 4 bases between. This CDR3 is CSVGSSYEQYF. CDR3 coding DNA: TGCAGCGTTGGGAGCTCCTACGAGCAGTACTTC.

The chain recombines TRBV5-1 with TRBJ2-1; 7 positions match TRBD2. The CDR3 is 15 amino acids. V gave up 0 bases and J gave up 6 bases; unmatched junction bases: 6. Germline assignment: CDR1 SGHRS and CDR2 YFSETQ. The CDR3 region is CASSLAGGQVNEQFF. The CDR3 DNA reads TGCGCCAGCAGCTTGGCGGGGGGTCAGGTCAATGAGCAGTTCTTC.

V gene TRBV10-1 combines with J gene TRBJ1-4; D gene unclear. The CDR3 totals 13 residues. Trimming took 5 bases from V and 0 from J, leaving 4 bases between them. Germline V gene sequence: CDR1 WNHNN, CDR2 SYGVQD (reference sequence). CDR3 region: CASSSATNEKLFF. CDR3 bases: TGCGCCAGCAGTAGCGCAACTAATGAAAAACTGTTTTTT.

This clone was seen more than once but under ten times. V is TRBV19 and J is TRBJ2-7; 9 bases are a match to TRBD1. CDR3 length: 13 residues. The J segment lost 7 bases and the V segment lost 6 bases, leaving 7 bases of the junction unmatched. From germline, CDR1 is LNHDA and CDR2 SQIVND (reference sequence). CDR3: CASRGQGNAEQYF. CDR3 DNA sequence: TGTGCCAGTAGGGGACAGGGAAATGCTGAGCAGTACTTC. Full variable domain (outside the CDR3, taken from reference TRBV19 and TRBJ2-7): DGGITQSPKYLFRKEGQNVTLSCEQNLNHDAMYWYRQDPGQGLRLIYYSQIVNDFQKGDIAEGYSVSREKKESFPLTVTSAQKNPTAFYLCASRGQGNAEQYFGPGTRLTVT.

This clone showed up just a few times. The genes are TRBV15 and TRBJ1-1; possible D gene TRBD1, 6 bases. Between the trimmed V and J ends, which lost 4 bases and 10 bases, there was a span of 13 bases. CDR1 is LNHNV and CDR2 is YYDKDF in the germline V gene (reference sequence). This CDR3 is built from 12 residues. CDR3 sequence reads: CATSTLQGVAFF. The DNA of the CDR3 is TGTGCCACCAGCACCTTACAGGGAGTAGCTTTCTTT.

CDR3 loop: CASSQPGLAQETQYF. CDR3 sequence (DNA): TGTGCCAGCAGCCAACCAGGACTAGCCCAAGAGACCCAGTACTTC. This rearrangement joins TRBV2 to TRBJ2-5; 8 nucleotides line up with TRBD2. This CDR3 has 15 amino acids. J gave up 1 base and V 6 bases, and 7 bases lay outside the gene matches. Germline CDR1 reads SNHLY; CDR2 reads FYNNEI.

The chain has TRBV29-1 and TRBJ1-1, with D maybe TRBD1 (5 bases). Germline V CDR1 and CDR2: SQVTM, ANQGSEA. V was pared by 7 bases and J by 0 bases, with 15 bases between. This CDR3 has 14 amino acids. CDR3 sequence reads: CSGNRQIMNTEAFF. The CDR3 DNA reads as TGCAGCGGTAACCGACAGATCATGAACACTGAAGCTTTCTTT.

The chain carries TRBV5-4 and TRBJ2-1; D call uncertain. Trimming left V 1 base short and J 4 bases short, with 6 bases between. CDR3 length: 13 residues. Germline CDR1 is SGHNT and CDR2 is YYREEE (reference sequence). The DNA of the CDR3 is TGTGCCAGCAGCTTGACCACTTACAATGAGCAGTTCTTC. It translates to CASSLTTYNEQFF.

This rearrangement joins TRBV6-4 to TRBJ1-6; TRBD1 matches 10 bases. J gave up 3 bases and V 4 bases, and 9 bases lay outside the gene matches. The germline V gene encodes CDR1 MRHNA and CDR2 SNTAGT. This CDR3 contains 18 residues. The CDR3 coding sequence is TGTGCCAGCAGTGTATGGGGACAGGGGCCCTACTATAATTCACCCCTCCACTTT. Translating it yields CASSVWGQGPYYNSPLHF.

Note on this clone: This sample includes further DNA sequences coding for the same CDR3. The rearrangement joins TRBV5-1 to TRBJ1-1; TRBD1 agrees at 7 bases. The V gene end was trimmed by 3 bases and the J gene end by 2 bases; junction bases not matched to a gene: 4. Germline V gene lookup returns CDR1 SGHRS and CDR2 YFSETQ. CDR3 size: 14 residues. CDR3 bases: TGCGCCAGCAGCTCCGGGACAGCAAACACTGAAGCTTTCTTT. It codes for CASSSGTANTEAFF. Full variable domain (rest looked up from reference TRBV5-1 and TRBJ1-1): KAGVTQTPRYLIKTRGQQVTLSCSPISGHRSVSWYQQTPGQGLQFLFEYFSETQRNKGNFPGRFSGRQFSNSRSEMNVSTLELGDSALYLCASSSGTANTEAFFGQGTRLTVV.

V is TRBV5-3 and J is TRBJ1-5; D is possibly TRBD1 (5 bases). TRBV5-3 is an open reading frame, and its role is uncertain. The length of the CDR3 is 14 residues. V dropped 4 bases and J dropped 9 bases, with 17 bases sitting between them. The CDR3 region has the DNA TGTGCCAGAAGCCCCAAACAGGACCCGGCGCCCCAGCATTTT. It is translated as CARSPKQDPAPQHF.

This clone was detected once. J is TRBJ2-7 and V is TRBV11-2, with D possibly matching TRBD1 (5 bases). V was cut by 2 bases and J by 0 bases, with 11 bases left in between. Germline values: CDR1 SGHAT, CDR2 FQNNGV. The CDR3 contains 15 residues. CDR3 sequence: CASSLRGPSSYEQYF. In nucleotides, the CDR3 is TGTGCCAGCAGCTTAAGGGGCCCAAGCTCCTACGAGCAGTACTTC.

The chain couples TRBV4-2 to TRBJ1-6; 7 bases are a match to TRBD1. Germline V gene data show CDR1 as LGHNA and CDR2 as YNFKEQ. This CDR3 has 14 residues. With 4 bases clipped from V and 6 bases from J, the junction kept 3 bases outside the gene matches. CDR3 in DNA: TGTGCCAGCAGCCCGGGACAGATTAATTCACCCCTCCACTTT. This gives the protein CASSPGQINSPLHF.

The genes are TRBV7-8 and TRBJ2-5; TRBD1 is a possible D gene (6 bases). Germline V gene data show CDR1 as SGHVS and CDR2 as FQNEAQ. Trimming pared 5 bases from V and 1 base from J, leaving 14 bases between. The CDR3 covers 15 residues. This chain's CDR3 is CASSPKGVSQETQYF. CDR3 coding DNA: TGTGCCAGCAGCCCCAAGGGGGTGTCCCAAGAGACCCAGTACTTC.

The chain joins TRBV4-2 to TRBJ1-2; 7 positions agree with TRBD1. The V and J ends lost 8 bases and 3 bases, in that order; junction bases with no gene match: 6. CDR1 and CDR2 (germline): LGHNA, YNFKEQ. The CDR3 spans 13 residues. Written as DNA, the CDR3 is TGTGCCAGCTACCCAGGGGGAGACTATGGCTACACCTTC. This sequence encodes CASYPGGDYGYTF.